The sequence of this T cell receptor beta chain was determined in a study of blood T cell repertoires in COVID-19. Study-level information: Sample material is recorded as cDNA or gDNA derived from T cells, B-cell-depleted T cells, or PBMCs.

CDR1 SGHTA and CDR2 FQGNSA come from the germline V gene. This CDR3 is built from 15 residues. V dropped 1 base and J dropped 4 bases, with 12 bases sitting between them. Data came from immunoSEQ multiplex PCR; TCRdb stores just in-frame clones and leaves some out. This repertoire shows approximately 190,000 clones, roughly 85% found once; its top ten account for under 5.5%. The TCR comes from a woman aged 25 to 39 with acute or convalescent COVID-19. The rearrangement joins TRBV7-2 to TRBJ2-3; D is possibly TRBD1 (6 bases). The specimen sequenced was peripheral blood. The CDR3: CASSLDHTGSDTQYF. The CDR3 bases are TGTGCCAGCAGCTTAGACCATACAGGGTCAGATACGCAGTATTTT.